These 13 T cell receptor beta chains were all obtained from the same sample, sequenced in a study of T cells in Graves' hyperthyroidism and ophthalmopathy. Amplified TCR beta CDR3 regions came from RNA transcripts. First-round RT-PCR targeting the TCR CDR3 was performed with the HTBI primer set. MiXCR, applied by TCRdb to the multiplex PCR reads, yields one record per CDR3 protein. The sample records roughly 550,000 distinct CDR3 sequences, 16% being singletons. Material for sequencing was blood. The origin of the receptors is a woman aged 25-40 years with Graves' ophthalmopathy.

V usage is TRBV20-1 and J usage is TRBJ2-7; 8 bases map to TRBD1. The CDR3 totals 15 residues. The germline CDR1 and CDR2 sequences are DFQATT and SNEGSKA (reference sequence). Trimming at V came to 0 bases and at J to 3 bases, leaving 7 bases not matched to a gene. CDR3 nucleotides: TGCAGTGCTAGAGATTGGACAGGGAAGGACTACGAGCAGTACTTC. Its protein product is CSARDWTGKDYEQYF.

This clonotype was detected only a few times. The chain recombines TRBV29-1 with TRBJ2-5, with TRBD2 identical over 7 bases. The J segment lost 2 bases and the V segment lost 4 bases, leaving 4 bases of the junction unmatched. The CDR3 has 13 amino acids. The germline CDR1 and CDR2 sequences are SQVTM and ANQGSEA. CDR3 nucleotides: TGCAGCGTTGTACGGGACTATCAAGAGACCCAGTACTTC. As protein: CSVVRDYQETQYF. The full variable domain, completed using reference TRBV29-1 and TRBJ2-5, is SAVISQKPSRDICQRGTSLTIQCQVDSQVTMMFWYRQQPGQSLTLIATANQGSEATYESGFVIDKFPISRPNLTFSTLTVSNMSPEDSSIYLCSVVRDYQETQYFGPGTRLLVL.

CDR3 region: CASGYQLRDTSRQYF. Here the CDR3 DNA reads TGTGCCAGCGGCTACCAGCTTCGGGACACGTCGAGGCAGTACTTC. V and J are TRBV6-2 or TRBV6-3 and TRBJ2-7; possibly TRBD1 for D (6 bases). Germline V gene data show CDR1 as MNHEY and CDR2 as SVGEGT. The CDR3 is 15 residues long. Trimming removed 8 bases from V and 9 bases from J, with 26 bases in between.

This clonotype was seen a handful of times. V is TRBV4-3 and J is TRBJ2-7; D remains ambiguous. Germline lookup yields CDR1 LGHNA and CDR2 YSLEER. The CDR3 sequence is 16 residues long. Trimming pared 0 bases from V and 3 bases from J, leaving 15 bases between. CDR3 DNA sequence: TGCGCCAGCAGCCAAGAAATATCCTCCTGGGGCTACGAGCAGTACTTC. Translated: CASSQEISSWGYEQYF.

This clonotype was observed a handful of times. The chain is built from TRBV6-2 or TRBV6-3 and TRBJ2-1, with 7 bases fitting TRBD2. CDR1 is MNHEY and CDR2 is SVGEGT in the germline V gene. V shed 2 bases and J 9 bases; nucleotides not matched to a gene: 4. This CDR3 contains 13 residues. CDR3 region: CASSYGLVGEQFF. In DNA, the CDR3 is TGTGCCAGCAGTTACGGACTAGTCGGTGAGCAGTTCTTC.

The table lists this clonotype with many counts. The chain combines TRBV20-1 with TRBJ2-7, with D possibly TRBD2 on 5 matching bases. This CDR3 region has 12 residues. Germline V gene lookup returns CDR1 DFQATT and CDR2 SNEGSKA (reference sequence). V lost 6 bases and J 2 bases, leaving 11 bases between the germline ends. The DNA of the CDR3 is TGCAGTGCACGGAGGATAGCCTACGAGCAGTACTTC. Translating gives CSARRIAYEQYF.

Of note for this clonotype: This sequence may be a read error, since a much larger clone differs from it by one base. The rearrangement links TRBV11-2 to TRBJ2-7; weak D call: TRBD2 (5 bases). Germline CDR1 SGHAT, CDR2 FQNNGV. The CDR3 runs 13 residues. The CDR3: CANSLASAGEQYF. DNA of the CDR3: TGTGCCAACAGCTTAGCTTCGGCGGGCGAGCAGTACTTC.

This clonotype has more than one count but fewer than ten. The rearrangement joins TRBV4-3 to TRBJ1-4; D call uncertain. The CDR3 length is 18 residues. Germline values: CDR1 LGHNA, CDR2 YSLEER. The ends were cut back, 0 bases at V and 0 bases at J, with 14 bases in the middle. This CDR3 is CASSQDEAFYATNEKLFF. The CDR3 bases are TGCGCCAGCAGCCAAGATGAGGCTTTTTATGCAACTAATGAAAAACTGTTTTTT.

This clonotype has ten or more counts. This chain links TRBV12-3 or TRBV12-4 with TRBJ2-7; 9 bases match TRBD1. Trimming removed 4 bases from V and 2 bases from J; junction bases left unmatched: 6. This CDR3 is 15 amino acids long. CDR3: CASSSPRQGAYEQYF. Here the CDR3 DNA reads TGTGCCAGCAGTTCCCCGCGACAGGGGGCCTACGAGCAGTACTTC.

This sequence joins TRBV6-1 and TRBJ2-7; 14 bases line up with TRBD2. V lost 6 bases to trimming and J lost 2 bases; unmatched junction nucleotides: 12. The CDR3 totals 18 residues. The germline gives CDR1 MNHNS, CDR2 SASEGT. CDR3 bases: TGTGCCAGCAGCAACCTTGGGACTAGCGGGAGTTTAGCCTACGAGCAGTACTTC. Translated, it gives CASSNLGTSGSLAYEQYF.

This clonotype was found a few times. The chain uses TRBV19 and TRBJ2-1; TRBD2 aligns across 10 bases. The CDR3 sequence is 15 residues long. The trim removed 5 bases at V and 8 bases at J, leaving 9 bases unmatched. The germline V gene encodes CDR1 LNHDA and CDR2 SQIVND (reference sequence). The CDR3 DNA reads TGTGCCAGTAGTGTCAGCGGGAGGGCCTTTGATGAGCAGTTCTTC. Its translation: CASSVSGRAFDEQFF. The whole variable domain, filled in from reference TRBV19 and TRBJ2-1, reads DGGITQSPKYLFRKEGQNVTLSCEQNLNHDAMYWYRQDPGQGLRLIYYSQIVNDFQKGDIAEGYSVSREKKESFPLTVTSAQKNPTAFYLCASSVSGRAFDEQFFGPGTRLTVL.

The chain couples TRBV6-5 to TRBJ2-7; TRBD2 might be the D (5 bases). Trimming left V 0 bases short and J 1 base short, with 10 bases between. CDR1 is MNHEY, CDR2 SVGAGI, per germline. CDR3 length: 15 residues. The CDR3 nucleotides are TGTGCCAGCAGTTACTCGGGGTGGACTTCCTACGAGCAGTACTTC. Translation: CASSYSGWTSYEQYF.

This clonotype has ten or more counts. V gene TRBV3-1 combines with J gene TRBJ2-3; 12 nucleotides line up with TRBD2. The CDR3 is 17 amino acids. V gave up 0 bases and J gave up 3 bases; unmatched junction bases: 4. Germline-derived CDR1 and CDR2 are LGHDT and YNNKEL (reference sequence). This CDR3 is CASSQETLAGGTDTQYF. DNA for the CDR3: TGTGCCAGCAGCCAAGAAACCCTAGCGGGAGGGACAGATACGCAGTATTTT.